The next 32 T cell receptor beta chains were all read from a single sample in a study of T cell responses to AZD1222 COVID-19 vaccine. Clones were sequenced by immunoSEQ multiplex PCR, and TCRdb holds only the in-frame ones, with some missing. The top ten hold 5.1% of the sample, which has 150,000 to 200,000 clones, 94% seen once. The source was peripheral blood, collected 28 days after the second AZD1222 dose. The receptors stem from an adult who received the AZD1222 COVID-19 vaccine.

V is TRBV19 and J is TRBJ2-1, with unresolved D. V lost 4 bases and J lost 9, with 19 bases in between. Germline assignment: CDR1 LNHDA and CDR2 SQIVND (reference sequence). The CDR3 length is 15 residues. The chain's CDR3 is CASSTPPVGPTEQFF. In nucleotides, the CDR3 is TGTGCCAGTAGTACCCCCCCCGTTGGTCCGACTGAGCAGTTCTTC.

This chain uses TRBV6-2 or TRBV6-3 with TRBJ2-7, with 10 bases lining up with TRBD2. Germline V CDR1 and CDR2: MNHEY, SVGEGT. CDR3 length: 17 amino acids. Trimming took 5 bases from V and 1 from J; bases not matched to a gene: 11. The CDR3 coding sequence is TGTGCCAGCAGTCGGCTCTCCGCTAGCGGGAGTTCCTACGAGCAGTACTTC. Its protein product is CASSRLSASGSSYEQYF.

The J gene is TRBJ2-3, the V gene TRBV4-1, with 7 bases matching TRBD2. V lost 3 bases and J lost 1; bases outside the gene matches: 4. The germline V gene has CDR1 MGHRA and CDR2 YSYEKL. This CDR3 is 15 amino acids long. CDR3 coding DNA: TGCGCCAGCAGCCATCCCCTAGCGGGCACAGATACGCAGTATTTT. It yields the protein CASSHPLAGTDTQYF.

The chain recombines TRBV19 with TRBJ1-2; D may be TRBD1 (6 bases). Germline-derived CDR1 and CDR2 are LNHDA and SQIVND (reference sequence). Trimming stripped 5 bases from V and 2 bases from J, with 12 bases between. This CDR3 has 14 residues. This CDR3 reads CASSYLGQNYGYTF. In DNA, the CDR3 is TGTGCCAGTAGTTATTTAGGACAGAACTATGGCTACACCTTC. The full variable domain, with the rest looked up from reference TRBV19 and TRBJ1-2, is DGGITQSPKYLFRKEGQNVTLSCEQNLNHDAMYWYRQDPGQGLRLIYYSQIVNDFQKGDIAEGYSVSREKKESFPLTVTSAQKNPTAFYLCASSYLGQNYGYTFGSGTRLTVV.

The rearrangement uses TRBV4-1 and TRBJ2-5; 12 positions agree with TRBD2. V was pared by 0 bases and J by 3 bases, with 8 bases of the junction left unmatched. Germline loops: CDR1 MGHRA, CDR2 YSYEKL. The CDR3 is 18 amino acids. DNA of the CDR3: TGCGCCAGCAGCCAAGAAGGACTAGCGGGACGAGGGGAAGAGACCCAGTACTTC. Its translation: CASSQEGLAGRGEETQYF.

This clone appeared once. V and J are TRBV4-1 and TRBJ1-3; maybe TRBD1 (5 bases). The CDR3 is 15 residues long. Germline V lookup: CDR1 MGHRA, CDR2 YSYEKL. V was shortened by 4 bases and J by 2 bases, with 12 bases between the two germline ends. CDR3 sequence: CASSPRDLTGNTIYF. In DNA, the CDR3 is TGCGCCAGCAGCCCCCGGGACCTCACTGGAAACACCATATATTTT.

This chain links TRBV6-5 with TRBJ2-5; possible D gene TRBD2, 6 bases. V shed 5 bases and J shed 1 base, with 11 bases lying between them. The V gene's germline CDR1 is MNHEY and CDR2 SVGAGI. The CDR3 loop spans 14 amino acids. Here the CDR3 DNA reads TGTGCCAGCAGTCTGACTAGGTTCCAAGAGACCCAGTACTTC. Amino acid sequence: CASSLTRFQETQYF.

The chain joins TRBV7-7 to TRBJ2-1; TRBD2 might be the D (6 bases). Germline V gene sequence: CDR1 SSHAT, CDR2 FNYEAQ (reference sequence). V lost 5 bases to trimming and J lost 0 bases, with 11 bases between them. The CDR3 has 15 residues. The CDR3 sequence is CASSPRAGSYNEQFF. In DNA form, the CDR3 reads TGTGCCAGCAGCCCTCGAGCGGGCTCCTACAATGAGCAGTTCTTC.

V usage is TRBV28 and J usage is TRBJ1-5, with 8 bases identical to TRBD1. V lost 3 bases and J lost 4; bases outside the gene matches: 5. The CDR3 is 15 amino acids. CDR1 and CDR2 (germline): MDHEN, SYDVKM. CDR3 bases: TGTGCCAGCAGTTTTCTGGACAGGGCAAATCAGCCCCAGCATTTT. As protein: CASSFLDRANQPQHF.

The rearrangement links TRBV5-5 to TRBJ2-6; D remains ambiguous. This CDR3 region has 18 residues. Germline loops: CDR1 SGHKS, CDR2 YYEKEE (reference sequence). Trimming left V 0 bases short and J 0 bases short, with 13 bases between. DNA for the CDR3: TGTGCCAGCAGCTTGGAGCGAGGCCTGGGCTCTGGGGCCAACGTCCTGACTTTC. Protein product: CASSLERGLGSGANVLTF.

The V call is TRBV30, the J call TRBJ1-1; 7 positions match TRBD1. Germline CDR1 reads GTSNPN; CDR2 reads SVGIG (reference sequence). Losses at the gene ends were 0 bases for V and 2 bases for J; bases not matched to a gene: 9. This CDR3 has 16 amino acids. The CDR3 loop reads CAWSVGSGQDNTEAFF. The CDR3 region has the DNA TGTGCCTGGAGTGTAGGGTCCGGACAGGATAACACTGAAGCTTTCTTT.

V and J are TRBV19 and TRBJ1-1; 9 positions match TRBD1. The CDR3 runs to 15 residues. V shed 5 bases and J 5 bases; nucleotides not matched to a gene: 9. Germline V gene data show CDR1 as LNHDA and CDR2 as SQIVND (reference sequence). CDR3 nucleotides: TGTGCCAGTAGTTTTTCCGGGACAGGGAGAACTGAAGCTTTCTTT. Translation gives CASSFSGTGRTEAFF.

The chain is built from TRBV5-5 and TRBJ1-2; D call uncertain. There are 12 residues in the CDR3. Trimming removed 0 bases at V and 13 bases at J, with 13 bases between. Per germline, CDR1 SGHKS and CDR2 YYEKEE (reference sequence). The CDR3 reads CASSLGLIGLTF. CDR3 nucleotides: TGTGCCAGCAGCTTGGGCCTCATAGGTCTCACCTTC.

The V call is TRBV6-5, the J call TRBJ1-4; D is unresolved. Germline values: CDR1 MNHEY, CDR2 SVGAGI. V was shortened by 4 bases and J by 8 bases, with 14 bases between the two germline ends. The CDR3 length is 14 residues. CDR3 residues: CASSFGTNSEKLFF. The CDR3 DNA is TGTGCCAGCAGTTTTGGTACCAACTCGGAAAAACTGTTTTTT.

The chain is built from TRBV30 and TRBJ1-1; 10 nucleotides agree with TRBD1. The CDR3 is made up of 14 amino acids. CDR1 GTSNPN and CDR2 SVGIG come from the germline V gene (reference sequence). The V and J ends lost 3 bases and 7 bases, in that order; junction bases with no gene match: 8. CDR3 in DNA: TGTGCCTGGAGCCGGGGACAGGGGCAATTTGAAGCTTTCTTT. Protein: CAWSRGQGQFEAFF.

The chain carries TRBV5-1 and TRBJ2-1, with 9 bases matching TRBD2. This CDR3 has 15 residues. CDR1 is SGHRS and CDR2 is YFSETQ in the germline V gene. V lost 0 bases, J lost 6 bases, and 4 bases stayed unmatched. The CDR3 coding sequence is TGCGCCAGCAGCTTGGCCGGGCGGGAGGGCAATGAGCAGTTCTTC. Encoded protein: CASSLAGREGNEQFF.

J is TRBJ2-3 and V is TRBV6-2 or TRBV6-3, with a weak D call TRBD1 (5 bases). From germline, CDR1 is MNHEY and CDR2 SVGEGT. CDR3 length equals 16 residues. Trimming removed 2 bases at V and 3 bases at J, with 15 bases between. CDR3 in DNA: TGTGCCAGCAGTTACCCTATGGGGCTAATTACAGATACGCAGTATTTT. Amino acids: CASSYPMGLITDTQYF.

V is TRBV30 and J is TRBJ2-2; 10 nucleotides agree with TRBD2. The CDR3 has 14 residues. J gave up 6 bases and V 6 bases, and 7 bases lay outside the gene matches. Germline V gene sequence: CDR1 GTSNPN, CDR2 SVGIG (reference sequence). This CDR3 reads CACKGTSVAGELFF. The CDR3 DNA reads as TGTGCCTGCAAGGGGACTAGCGTCGCCGGGGAGCTGTTTTTT.

J is TRBJ2-7 and V is TRBV6-2 or TRBV6-3; 8 bases line up with TRBD2. After removal of 2 bases from V and 3 bases from J, the junction contained 3 bases not matched to a gene. Germline V gene lookup returns CDR1 MNHEY and CDR2 SVGEGT. The CDR3 runs to 14 residues. The CDR3 DNA reads as TGTGCCAGCAGTTACCCAGCGGGAGTCTACGAGCAGTACTTC. This codes for CASSYPAGVYEQYF.

The chain recombines TRBV30 with TRBJ2-7; 9 positions agree with TRBD1. CDR1 and CDR2 (germline): GTSNPN, SVGIG (reference sequence). V lost 0 bases to trimming and J lost 2 bases; unmatched junction nucleotides: 20. CDR3 length: 20 amino acids. The CDR3 region has the DNA TGTGCCTGGAGTGTACCCTTTCGGGACAGGGAGACCCTAATTCCCTACGAGCAGTACTTC. Encoded protein: CAWSVPFRDRETLIPYEQYF. The complete variable domain, with remaining parts taken from reference TRBV30 and TRBJ2-7, reads SQTIHQWPATLVQPVGSPLSLECTVEGTSNPNLYWYRQAAGRGLQLLFYSVGIGQISSEVPQNLSASRPQDRQFILSSKKLLLSDSGFYLCAWSVPFRDRETLIPYEQYFGPGTRLTVT.

The V and J genes are TRBV6-6 and TRBJ1-6, with D possibly being TRBD1 (5 bases). This CDR3 spans 15 amino acids. Per germline, CDR1 MNHNY and CDR2 SVGAGI (reference sequence). Trimming pared 7 bases from V and 10 bases from J, leaving 20 bases between. In DNA form, the CDR3 reads TGTGCCAGCACCCTCGGTCCGGGGGAGAGATCACCCCTCCACTTT. Translation: CASTLGPGERSPLHF.

The chain combines TRBV28 with TRBJ2-7; D is unclear. V was clipped by 1 base and J by 1 base, with 8 bases between them. This CDR3 is 14 amino acids long. The V gene's germline CDR1 is MDHEN and CDR2 SYDVKM. CDR3 sequence (DNA): TGTGCCAGCAGTTTATCGTACAGATCCTACGAGCAGTACTTC. This encodes CASSLSYRSYEQYF. Full variable domain (rest looked up from reference TRBV28 and TRBJ2-7): DVKVTQSSRYLVKRTGEKVFLECVQDMDHENMFWYRQDPGLGLRLIYFSYDVKMKEKGDIPEGYSVSREKKERFSLILESASTNQTSMYLCASSLSYRSYEQYFGPGTRLTVT.

The chain has TRBV28 and TRBJ1-2; D call uncertain. The length of the CDR3 is 14 residues. The V end was cut by 5 bases, the J end by 7 bases, with 17 bases between. Germline V gives CDR1 MDHEN, CDR2 SYDVKM. CDR3 bases: TGTGCCAGCAGTCTTTGGGAGGGTGTTTTTGGCTACACCTTC. Protein sequence: CASSLWEGVFGYTF.

This clone was detected a few times. The chain combines TRBV6-5 with TRBJ2-7; a possible D gene is TRBD2 (6 bases). Trimming took 7 bases from V and 2 from J, leaving 12 bases between them. The CDR3 length is 13 residues. Germline-derived CDR1 and CDR2 are MNHEY and SVGAGI. In DNA, the CDR3 is TGTGCCAGCACCGACGGGAGCCCCTACGAGCAGTACTTC. Protein: CASTDGSPYEQYF.

The rearrangement links TRBV6-2 or TRBV6-3 to TRBJ2-7, with TRBD1 as a possible D gene (5 bases). CDR1 and CDR2 from the germline V gene are MNHEY and SVGEGT. This CDR3 contains 13 residues. The germline V and J ends were trimmed by 4 bases and 5 bases, with 12 bases remaining between them. The CDR3 sequence is CASSFAGKNEQYF. The CDR3 nucleotides are TGTGCCAGCAGTTTCGCAGGGAAAAACGAGCAGTACTTC.

The V call is TRBV6-5, the J call TRBJ1-2; perhaps TRBD1 as D (5 bases). V was cut by 3 bases and J by 8 bases, with 13 bases left in between. Germline values: CDR1 MNHEY, CDR2 SVGAGI. The CDR3 is 13 amino acids. CDR3 sequence: CASSYGRGVGYTF. For the CDR3, the DNA is TGTGCCAGCAGTTATGGCAGAGGGGTCGGCTACACCTTC.

This clone was counted a few times. The rearrangement uses TRBV30 and TRBJ1-4; D uncertain. This CDR3 region has 12 residues. The V end lost 5 bases, the J end lost 8 bases, and 12 bases lay between the germline ends. Germline CDR1 GTSNPN, CDR2 SVGIG (reference sequence). The CDR3 DNA sequence: TGTGCCTGGTCTCCGGGAGGCGAAAAACTGTTTTTT. Translated, it gives CAWSPGGEKLFF.

The table lists this clone with a count of one. J is TRBJ2-3 and V is TRBV27, with 14 bases aligning to TRBD2. This CDR3 is 18 amino acids long. Germline lookup yields CDR1 MNHEY and CDR2 SMNVEV (reference sequence). The ends lost 5 bases at V and 6 bases at J; junction bases unmatched: 13. The CDR3 DNA reads TGTGCCAGCAGTCAATGGGCCCCGGGACTAGCGGGAGCGGATACGCAGTATTTT. It yields the protein CASSQWAPGLAGADTQYF.

The J gene is TRBJ1-5, the V gene TRBV30; 7 bases line up with TRBD1. Germline CDR1 and CDR2: GTSNPN and SVGIG (reference sequence). The CDR3 is made up of 13 amino acids. With V trimmed by 1 base and J by 9 bases, 6 bases remained unmatched. The CDR3 is CAWSAQGKGPQHF. For the CDR3, the DNA is TGTGCCTGGAGTGCACAGGGGAAAGGGCCCCAGCATTTT.

V is TRBV6-1 and J is TRBJ2-2; 9 bases are shared with TRBD2. Looked up from germline, CDR1 is MNHNS and CDR2 is SASEGT. V dropped 3 bases and J dropped 2; count of bases not matched to a gene: 7. The CDR3 length is 17 residues. The CDR3 coding sequence is TGTGCCAGCAGTGAGCTCCTTAGCGGGAGAAACACCGGGGAGCTGTTTTTT. Its protein product is CASSELLSGRNTGELFF.

This chain connects TRBV28 to TRBJ2-1; weak D call: TRBD2 (5 bases). Germline CDR1 is MDHEN and CDR2 is SYDVKM. CDR3 size: 12 residues. Deletions cut 4 bases from V and 10 bases from J, with 11 bases between. The chain's CDR3 is CASSSGLVEQFF. The CDR3 nucleotides are TGTGCCAGCAGTTCCGGACTGGTCGAGCAGTTCTTC.

This chain joins TRBV4-3 and TRBJ1-4; TRBD1 agrees at 10 bases. The CDR3 has 15 residues. CDR1 is LGHNA, CDR2 YSLEER, per germline. The ends lost 5 bases at V and 6 bases at J; junction bases unmatched: 6. CDR3 nucleotides: TGCGCCAGCAGCTTTTCCGGGACAGGGGATGAAAAACTGTTTTTT. Its protein product is CASSFSGTGDEKLFF.